These T cell receptor beta chains were read from a single sample in a study of T cells in Graves' hyperthyroidism and ophthalmopathy. TCRdb called the multiplex PCR reads again in MiXCR, with one record for every CDR3 protein. The sample lists about 740,000 distinct CDR3 sequences, around 15% occurring once. Material: blood. These receptors were collected from a woman aged 18 to 35 with Graves' hyperthyroidism. Each CDR3 is given with its conserved first and last residue. Part of the rows lack a size; the others show once, few, many or a class for expanded clones.

CDR3aa	v_gene	j_gene	abundance
CASSPSQGAQGEQYF	TRBV13	TRBJ2-7	-
CAWSRDFQETQYF	TRBV30	TRBJ2-5	few
CASRDRGGPGEQYF	TRBV2	TRBJ2-7	many
CASSVAGNTNSPLHF	TRBV9	TRBJ1-6	few
CASSPRTFNEQFF	TRBV28	TRBJ2-1	many
CASSEKGPQHF	TRBV10-2	TRBJ1-5	few
CAWNHNRAGTEAFF	TRBV30	TRBJ1-1	few
CASSLEGLGNSPLHF	TRBV7-9	TRBJ1-6	many
CSAYPHMNTEAFF	TRBV20-1	TRBJ1-1	many
CASSRQGSSYNEQFF	TRBV2	TRBJ2-1	many
CASSLGVSMYSNQPQHF	TRBV11-2	TRBJ1-5	many
CASSYGGPVTEAFF	TRBV6-9	TRBJ1-1	few
CSAPQTGQRDNSPLHF	TRBV20-1	TRBJ1-6	-
CAWIPPPGWAHEQYF	TRBV30	TRBJ2-7	-
CASSPTSGGETQYF	TRBV13	TRBJ2-5	many
CASSSLSGNPYEQYF	TRBV7-9	TRBJ2-7	-
CASSMRNGVGYTF	TRBV19	TRBJ1-2	-
CASSLESSGVTGELFF	TRBV7-6	TRBJ2-2	many
CASSVRVNRANTGELFF	TRBV11-2	TRBJ2-2	many
CASSRSPGTGDSPLHF	TRBV4-1	TRBJ1-6	many
CASQRTRKTNTGELFF	TRBV19	TRBJ2-2	-
CASSQDLFGSEYQETQYF	TRBV4-3	TRBJ2-5	few
CSARQEGAVSPLHF	TRBV20-1	TRBJ1-6	-
CASSYRANGYTF	TRBV7-2	TRBJ1-2	many
CASSTRVSSSYNEQFF	TRBV7-9	TRBJ2-1	-
CASRQSAWRKETQYF	TRBV27	TRBJ2-5	-
CSARDLGTSGRFHTGELFF	TRBV20-1	TRBJ2-2	few
CASSLAGEPDTQYF	TRBV7-9	TRBJ2-3	-
CASLAPYSVNTEAFF	TRBV28	TRBJ1-1	many
CASIGAGGPIDTQYF	TRBV2	TRBJ2-3	many
CASSSALRDTQYF	TRBV18	TRBJ2-3	many
CASSRQGGVSTDTQYF	TRBV7-9	TRBJ2-3	many
CASTNRASNQPQHF	TRBV19	TRBJ1-5	-
CASGTDFNYGYTF	TRBV19	TRBJ1-2	few
CASSIDTDTEAFF	TRBV6-4	TRBJ1-1	few
CASSHETERGGAFF	TRBV4-1	TRBJ1-1	few
CASSVTSGAANEQFF	TRBV7-9	TRBJ2-1	many
CSARDMGLAGVDTQYF	TRBV20-1	TRBJ2-3	many
CASSYNRDGEQYF	TRBV27	TRBJ2-7	many
CASSRPRLQETQYF	TRBV6-2/TRBV6-3	TRBJ2-5	-
CASSHRTAPYNGQFF	TRBV11-2	TRBJ2-1	-
CASSRSGRNYNSPLHF	TRBV13	TRBJ1-6	-
CASSGQDATNEKLFF	TRBV2	TRBJ1-4	many
CASSHRDRSHEQYF	TRBV6-1	TRBJ2-7	many
CASSIGGTMNTEAFF	TRBV12-3/TRBV12-4	TRBJ1-1	-
CASSPSSEGATEKLFF	TRBV7-6	TRBJ1-4	few
CASGGEETQYF	TRBV6-1	TRBJ2-5	few
CASSQGTGVPDTQYF	TRBV7-2	TRBJ2-3	many
CASSKTREGEQFF	TRBV10-1	TRBJ2-1	many
CASSTATGALYEQYF	TRBV28	TRBJ2-7	many
CASSQALADTQYF	TRBV4-1	TRBJ2-3	few
CASSEARYFTATTTDTQYF	TRBV2	TRBJ2-3	many
CSATLLAVQGKGQETQYF	TRBV20-1	TRBJ2-5	few
CAISRPEKETQYF	TRBV10-3	TRBJ2-5	few
CASSQFGGGSYNEQFF	TRBV3-1	TRBJ2-1	many
CASGPDRGLDYGYTF	TRBV6-1	TRBJ1-2	-
CASSAQGNVNTEAFF	TRBV18	TRBJ1-1	-
CASSPRTSGRYPSSYNEQFF	TRBV11-2	TRBJ2-1	few
CASGLAGTAGTEAFF	TRBV12-5	TRBJ1-1	many
CASSFLTSVSSADTQYF	TRBV7-9	TRBJ2-3	many